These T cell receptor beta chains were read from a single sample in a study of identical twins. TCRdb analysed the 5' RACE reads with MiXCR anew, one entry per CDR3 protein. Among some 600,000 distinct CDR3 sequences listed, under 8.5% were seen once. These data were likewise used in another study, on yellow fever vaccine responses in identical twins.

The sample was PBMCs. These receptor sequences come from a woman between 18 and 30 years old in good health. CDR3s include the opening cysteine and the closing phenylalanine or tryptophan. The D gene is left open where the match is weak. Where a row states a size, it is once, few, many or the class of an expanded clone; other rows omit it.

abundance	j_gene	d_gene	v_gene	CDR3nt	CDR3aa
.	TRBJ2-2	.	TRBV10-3	TGTGCCATCAGTGAGTCGGTCTACTCGAACACCGGGGAGCTGTTTTTT	CAISESVYSNTGELFF
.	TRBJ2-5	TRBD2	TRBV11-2	TGTGCCAGCAGCCACCAATCTCGACTAGCGGCCTTTGGGGAGACCCAGTACTTC	CASSHQSRLAAFGETQYF
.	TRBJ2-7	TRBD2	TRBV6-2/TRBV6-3	TGTGCCAGCAGTTACGGTAGCGGGAGAATACCCTACGAGCAGTACTTC	CASSYGSGRIPYEQYF
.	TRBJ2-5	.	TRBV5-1	TGCGCCAGCAGCTTGGAACAGACCCAGTACTTC	CASSLEQTQYF
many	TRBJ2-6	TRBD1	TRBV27	TGTGCCAGCAGTCTGGACAGGGGGATCGGGGCCAACGTCCTGACTTTC	CASSLDRGIGANVLTF
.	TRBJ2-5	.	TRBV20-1	TGCAGTGCTAGAGAGGCGGGGAGAGAGACCCAGTACTTC	CSAREAGRETQYF
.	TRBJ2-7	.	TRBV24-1	TGTGCCACCAGTGGCCTAGCCGCCAACGAGCAGTACTTC	CATSGLAANEQYF
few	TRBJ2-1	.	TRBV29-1	TGCAGCGTCGCTAGCGCAAACAATGAGCAGTTCTTC	CSVASANNEQFF
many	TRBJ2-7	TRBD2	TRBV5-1	TGTGCCAGCAGCTTGAGAACTAGCGGAGGATCCTACGAGCAGTACTTC	CASSLRTSGGSYEQYF
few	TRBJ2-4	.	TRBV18	TGTGCCAGCTCACCACAGGGAGTCAAAAACATTCAGTACTTC	CASSPQGVKNIQYF
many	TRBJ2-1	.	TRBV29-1	TGCAGCGTTGAAGTGGACGTCAGCTCCTACAATGAGCAGTTCTTC	CSVEVDVSSYNEQFF
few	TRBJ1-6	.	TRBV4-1	TGCGCCAGCAGCCAAGGAGGGACGTATTCACCCCTCCACTTT	CASSQGGTYSPLHF
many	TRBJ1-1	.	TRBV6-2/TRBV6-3	TGTGCCAGCACCCAAAGCCTGGGAGCGAACACTGAAGCTTTCTTT	CASTQSLGANTEAFF